Listed here are 21 T cell receptor beta chains from one sample, sequenced in a study of cytomegalovirus exposure and HLA in healthy donors. The repertoire was sequenced with immunoSEQ multiplex PCR; TCRdb's copy has only in-frame clones and lacks some. Counted here are approximately 230,000 clones, roughly 87% occurring once; the ten biggest clones make up about 11%. The source material was PBMCs. The receptors come from a man aged 18 to 29 in good health and CMV-seropositive.

The chain combines TRBV7-3 with TRBJ2-7; 7 nucleotides match TRBD2. Trimming at V came to 2 bases and at J to 7 bases, leaving 5 bases not matched to a gene. This CDR3 is 13 amino acids long. Germline V CDR1 and CDR2: SGHTA, FQGTGA. CDR3 nucleotide sequence: TGTGCCAGCAGCTTATCGGGGGGAGGTGAGCAGTACTTC. Protein sequence: CASSLSGGGEQYF.

The chain links TRBV4-1 to TRBJ2-7, with D uncertain. V dropped 1 base and J dropped 1 base, with 8 bases sitting between them. The CDR3 totals 14 residues. Germline V gene data show CDR1 as MGHRA and CDR2 as YSYEKL. The CDR3 coding sequence is TGCGCCAGCAGCCAAGTTGTACAGTCCTACGAGCAGTACTTC. As protein: CASSQVVQSYEQYF.

This chain links TRBV30 with TRBJ2-1; 9 nucleotides match TRBD2. Germline trimming cut 4 bases from V and 12 bases from J; bases unmatched to any gene: 10. This CDR3 contains 13 residues. CDR1 and CDR2 from the germline V gene are GTSNPN and SVGIG (reference sequence). The CDR3 reads CAWKLGGRVGQFF. In nucleotides, the CDR3 is TGTGCCTGGAAGCTTGGCGGGAGGGTTGGGCAGTTCTTC.

The chain employs TRBV7-9 and TRBJ2-1, with D perhaps assigned TRBD1 or TRBD2 (5 bases each). This CDR3 comprises 16 residues. Germline V CDR1 and CDR2: SEHNR, FQNEAQ (reference sequence). V lost 5 bases and J 0 bases, leaving 14 bases between the germline ends. The CDR3 region is CASSPPRGGSYNEQFF. DNA for the CDR3: TGTGCCAGCAGCCCCCCTCGGGGCGGCTCCTACAATGAGCAGTTCTTC.

The chain has TRBV7-9 and TRBJ1-2, with unresolved D. CDR1 is SEHNR, CDR2 FQNEAQ, per germline (reference sequence). The ends were cut back, 2 bases at V and 6 bases at J, with 10 bases in the middle. The CDR3 is 13 residues long. The CDR3 nucleotides read TGTGCCAGCAGCTTATCAGAAGTAAATGGCTACACCTTC. It encodes CASSLSEVNGYTF.

The rearrangement uses TRBV11-2 and TRBJ2-3; perhaps TRBD2 as D (6 bases). CDR1 and CDR2 (germline): SGHAT, FQNNGV. This CDR3 spans 16 amino acids. V lost 6 bases, J lost 5 bases, and 21 bases lay in between. The CDR3 sequence: CASRHPRERVIDTQYF. In DNA, the CDR3 is TGTGCCAGCAGACACCCCCGGGAGAGAGTGATAGATACGCAGTATTTT. The whole variable domain, filled in from reference TRBV11-2 and TRBJ2-3, reads EAGVAQSPRYKIIEKRQSVAFWCNPISGHATLYWYQQILGQGPKLLIQFQNNGVVDDSQLPKDRFSAERLKGVDSTLKIQPAKLEDSAVYLCASRHPRERVIDTQYFGPGTRLTVL.

The chain combines TRBV28 with TRBJ2-7; 11 bases are a match to TRBD1. The CDR3 extends over 15 amino acids. The germline V gene encodes CDR1 MDHEN and CDR2 SYDVKM. V trimming: 5 bases; J trimming: 6 bases; junction bases outside the gene matches: 9. CDR3 region: CASSTWTGGEGEQYF. DNA of the CDR3: TGTGCCAGCAGTACATGGACAGGGGGCGAAGGCGAGCAGTACTTC.

This chain links TRBV5-4 with TRBJ1-5; tentative D call: TRBD1 (6 bases). The CDR3 is made up of 13 amino acids. CDR1 and CDR2 from the germline V gene are SGHNT and YYREEE (reference sequence). V lost 0 bases and J lost 5, with 6 bases in between. The CDR3 region has the DNA TGTGCCAGCAGCTTGGACAGGGATCAGCCCCAGCATTTT. It is translated as CASSLDRDQPQHF.

CDR3 nucleotides: TGTGCCAGCAGCCAAGATGCCGGGGGTAGTACTGAAGCTTTCTTT. Amino acid sequence: CASSQDAGGSTEAFF. The chain links TRBV4-2 to TRBJ1-1; D is possibly TRBD1 (5 bases). V was shortened by 0 bases and J by 5 bases, with 13 bases between the two germline ends. Looked up from germline, CDR1 is LGHNA and CDR2 is YNFKEQ. CDR3 length: 15 residues.

The chain couples TRBV28 to TRBJ2-7, with TRBD2 matching over 8 bases. Trimming cost V 2 bases and J 1 base; bases outside gene matches: 7. In germline, CDR1 is MDHEN, CDR2 SYDVKM. The CDR3 is made up of 16 amino acids. The CDR3 DNA follows: TGTGCCAGCAGTTTAACGACTAGCGACTTTTCCTACGAGCAGTACTTC. Translation gives CASSLTTSDFSYEQYF.

The chain is built from TRBV6-5 and TRBJ2-1; possible D gene TRBD1, 6 bases. The CDR3 spans 15 residues. The germline V and J ends were trimmed by 6 bases and 4 bases, with 16 bases remaining between them. Germline values: CDR1 MNHEY, CDR2 SVGAGI. The CDR3 DNA follows: TGTGCCAGCAGCTCTGACAGGACAATATACAATGAGCAGTTCTTC. It is translated as CASSSDRTIYNEQFF.

This clone was detected only a few times. The chain recombines TRBV29-1 with TRBJ1-2; TRBD1 agrees at 9 bases. This CDR3 region has 12 residues. The ends lost 6 bases at V and 8 bases at J; junction bases unmatched: 7. Germline V gives CDR1 SQVTM, CDR2 ANQGSEA. The CDR3 DNA reads as TGCAGCGTGGGGAACAGGGGGCTCGGCTACACCTTC. Amino acid sequence: CSVGNRGLGYTF.

The chain recombines TRBV5-1 with TRBJ1-2; 11 nucleotides agree with TRBD1. With V trimmed by 4 bases and J by 4 bases, 6 bases remained unmatched. CDR3 size: 15 residues. Looked up from germline, CDR1 is SGHRS and CDR2 is YFSETQ. In DNA, the CDR3 is TGCGCCAGCAGCCTGGACAGGGGGCAGGTCTATGGCTACACCTTC. Residues: CASSLDRGQVYGYTF.

J is TRBJ2-7 and V is TRBV10-3; weak D call: TRBD1 (5 bases). V lost 5 bases and J lost 1, with 9 bases in between. The CDR3 extends over 13 amino acids. CDR1 and CDR2 from the germline V gene are ENHRY and SYGVKD. The CDR3 here is CAISSTDSYEQYF. CDR3 nucleotide sequence: TGTGCCATCAGTTCGACAGATTCCTACGAGCAGTACTTC.

The chain recombines TRBV15 with TRBJ2-2; D may correspond to TRBD1 or TRBD2 (5 bases each). The CDR3 length is 16 residues. CDR1 and CDR2 (germline): LNHNV, YYDKDF (reference sequence). The V gene lost 0 bases and the J gene lost 6 bases, with 14 bases spanning the gap. CDR3 in amino acids: CATSRDLDWGPGELFF. Written as DNA, the CDR3 is TGTGCCACCAGCAGAGATCTGGACTGGGGCCCCGGGGAGCTGTTTTTT.

The chain recombines TRBV27 with TRBJ2-1; D is perhaps TRBD2 (6 bases). The CDR3 totals 15 residues. The ends were cut back, 6 bases at V and 6 bases at J, with 18 bases in the middle. Per germline, CDR1 MNHEY and CDR2 SMNVEV (reference sequence). The CDR3 region is CASSSPGLAFNEQFF. The CDR3 coding sequence is TGTGCCAGCAGCAGCCCCGGCCTAGCGTTCAATGAGCAGTTCTTC.

V gene TRBV28 combines with J gene TRBJ2-1; possible D gene TRBD2, 6 bases. CDR1 and CDR2 from the germline V gene are MDHEN and SYDVKM. The ends were cut back, 3 bases at V and 4 bases at J, with 13 bases in the middle. The length of the CDR3 is 15 residues. The CDR3 region is CASSFALAFYNEQFF. The DNA for the CDR3 is TGTGCCAGCAGTTTTGCCCTAGCGTTTTACAATGAGCAGTTCTTC. Variable domain in full (rest from reference TRBV28 and TRBJ2-1): DVKVTQSSRYLVKRTGEKVFLECVQDMDHENMFWYRQDPGLGLRLIYFSYDVKMKEKGDIPEGYSVSREKKERFSLILESASTNQTSMYLCASSFALAFYNEQFFGPGTRLTVL.

The V call is TRBV15, the J call TRBJ1-2, with D perhaps matching TRBD1 (5 bases). Deletions cut 4 bases from V and 2 bases from J, with 8 bases between. The CDR3 is made up of 13 amino acids. Germline V lookup: CDR1 LNHNV, CDR2 YYDKDF (reference sequence). The CDR3 DNA follows: TGTGCCACCAGCATGGGGCGCAACTATGGCTACACCTTC. It encodes CATSMGRNYGYTF. Complete variable domain (other parts from reference TRBV15 and TRBJ1-2): DAMVIQNPRYQVTQFGKPVTLSCSQTLNHNVMYWYQQKSSQAPKLLFHYYDKDFNNEADTPDNFQSRRPNTSFCFLDIRSPGLGDTAMYLCATSMGRNYGYTFGSGTRLTVV.

The chain links TRBV5-1 to TRBJ2-5, with 7 positions matching TRBD1. This CDR3 spans 13 amino acids. The V and J ends lost 4 bases and 1 base, in that order; junction bases with no gene match: 1. Germline CDR1 is SGHRS and CDR2 is YFSETQ. CDR3 in amino acids: CASSTGAQETQYF. CDR3 DNA: TGCGCCAGCAGCACAGGGGCCCAAGAGACCCAGTACTTC.

The genes are TRBV6-1 and TRBJ2-1; D is unresolved. The germline V gene encodes CDR1 MNHNS and CDR2 SASEGT. The CDR3 loop spans 12 amino acids. V lost 8 bases and J 3 bases, leaving 8 bases between the germline ends. The CDR3 reads CASSPDYNEQFF. The DNA of the CDR3 is TGTGCCAGCTCCCCGGACTACAATGAGCAGTTCTTC.

The chain has TRBV5-6 and TRBJ2-1; possibly TRBD1 or TRBD2 for D (6 bases each). Germline CDR1 SGHDT, CDR2 YYEEEE. The V and J ends lost 0 bases and 7 bases respectively, with 20 bases between them. The CDR3 has 17 residues. The CDR3 bases are TGTGCCAGCAGCTTGGACGTCGGGGGCCCACCGGGGAATGAGCAGTTCTTC. It specifies CASSLDVGGPPGNEQFF. The full variable domain, completed using reference TRBV5-6 and TRBJ2-1, is DAGVTQSPTHLIKTRGQQVTLRCSPKSGHDTVSWYQQALGQGPQFIFQYYEEEERQRGNFPDRFSGHQFPNYSSELNVNALLLGDSALYLCASSLDVGGPPGNEQFFGPGTRLTVL.